This T cell receptor beta chain appears in the sequencing data of a study of T cells and Merkel cell carcinoma outcomes. Points from the study as a whole: Merkel cell carcinoma outcomes were reportedly predicted by repertoire and T-cell density.

This clone was observed once. Antigen: not known. With V trimmed by 5 bases and J by 2 bases, 3 bases remained unmatched. The germline V gene encodes CDR1 MDHEN and CDR2 SYDVKM. The CDR3 is made up of 15 amino acids. Assay: immunoSEQ multiplex PCR; the TCRdb copy retains only in-frame clones and omits some. The sample holds 11,000 to 15,000 clones; 92% are singletons and the top ten take about 2%. Sequencing was performed on tumor tissue from Merkel cell carcinoma. The genes are TRBV28 and TRBJ2-2; 9 nucleotides match TRBD2. The TCR comes from a human donor with Merkel cell carcinoma. CDR3 amino acids: CASSRTSANTGELFF. The CDR3 DNA is TGTGCCAGCAGTCGGACTAGCGCAAACACCGGGGAGCTGTTTTTT.